Reported below is one T cell receptor (beta chain). The sample belongs to a study of chemoradiotherapy in HPV16-positive cancers. Germline lookup yields CDR1 LNHDA and CDR2 SQIVND (reference sequence). The ends were cut back, 6 bases at V and 6 bases at J, with 20 bases in the middle. This CDR3 comprises 15 residues. Libraries were prepared by immunoSEQ multiplex PCR; TCRdb keeps only in-frame clonotypes and omits some of them. The sample carries about 24,000 clones, about 90% recorded once. J is TRBJ1-1 and V is TRBV19; D may be TRBD1 (5 bases). The sequencing here drew on blood, taken from a patient who underwent chemoradiotherapy. The sequence was obtained from a human donor with HPV-associated anogenital cancer. The CDR3 spells CASRLRVAGGAEAFF. The CDR3, as DNA: TGTGCCAGTAGACTACGGGTGGCGGGGGGTGCTGAAGCTTTCTTT.